Following are 25 T cell receptor beta chains from one sample sequenced in a study of blood T cells in healthy people across ages. Then a second PCR, running roughly 7 to 11 cycles, was carried out with a sample-barcoded 5' primer and a J-beta primer mix. A single record per CDR3 protein comes from TCRdb applying MiXCR to the 5' RACE reads. The table includes 700,000 to 800,000 distinct CDR3 sequences, 43% detected once. Input material: blood. The receptors stem from a woman aged 55-69 years in good health.

At least ten counts were recorded for this clonotype. This rearrangement joins TRBV6-1 to TRBJ1-6; 8 bases align to TRBD1. The CDR3 is made up of 15 amino acids. Germline V gene lookup returns CDR1 MNHNS and CDR2 SASEGT. The V segment lost 2 bases and the J segment 6 bases; nucleotides outside the gene matches: 3. CDR3 loop: CASSERDRSNSPLHF. In DNA form, the CDR3 reads TGTGCCAGCAGTGAAAGGGACAGGAGTAATTCACCCCTCCACTTT.

This clonotype was seen ten or more times. The chain combines TRBV19 with TRBJ2-7; D might be TRBD1 (5 bases). The length of the CDR3 is 11 residues. Trimming shortened V by 4 bases and J by 7 bases, and 8 bases separated the two germline ends. Germline CDR1 is LNHDA and CDR2 is SQIVND (reference sequence). The CDR3 DNA reads TGTGCCAGTAGTACAACAGGAGAGCAGTACTTC. Protein: CASSTTGEQYF.

This clonotype was detected a few times. The gene calls are TRBV9 and TRBJ2-5, with 10 bases identical to TRBD1. The CDR3 runs 17 residues. Germline V gene sequence: CDR1 SGDLS, CDR2 YYNGEE. V lost 3 bases, J lost 9 bases, and 17 bases stayed unmatched. CDR3 nucleotides: TGTGCCAGCAGCGCCGGGACAGGGGCTGGGCGGTTCATGTCCCAGTACTTC. Residues: CASSAGTGAGRFMSQYF.

This clonotype was counted between two and nine times. This rearrangement joins TRBV6-2 or TRBV6-3 to TRBJ1-1; TRBD1 agrees at 9 bases. J lost 5 bases, V lost 7 bases, and 8 bases had no gene match. Germline loops: CDR1 MNHEY, CDR2 SVGEGT. The length of the CDR3 is 14 residues. The CDR3: CASNPGTGLTEAFF. DNA of the CDR3: TGTGCCAGCAACCCCGGGACAGGGTTGACTGAAGCTTTCTTT.

In its sample, this clonotype was seen a few times. CDR3 DNA sequence: TGTGCCAGCAGCGTAGTAGCGGGAGGGCCGAATGAGCAGTTCTTC. This translates into CASSVVAGGPNEQFF. J is TRBJ2-1 and V is TRBV9, with 11 bases fitting TRBD2. V dropped 0 bases and J dropped 7; count of bases not matched to a gene: 3. Per the germline V gene, CDR1 is SGDLS and CDR2 is YYNGEE. The CDR3 has 15 residues.

For this clonotype: A read error may account for a junction end that differs from germline. This chain links TRBV28 with TRBJ2-7, with 9 bases that match TRBD1. This CDR3 has 13 residues. Germline loops: CDR1 MDHEN, CDR2 SYDVKM. CDR3 in DNA: TGTGCCGGCAGTCTTGGACAGGGGTACGAGCAGTACTTC. Translation: CAGSLGQGYEQYF.

This clonotype appeared a few times. The chain employs TRBV7-3 and TRBJ1-1, with unresolved D. CDR1 and CDR2 from the germline V gene are SGHTA and FQGTGA. The CDR3 has 16 amino acids. Trimming cost V 6 bases and J 0 bases, with 17 bases left between them. The CDR3 bases are TGTGCCAGCAGTTTTGACCCCGGGCCAATGAACACTGAAGCTTTCTTT. Residues: CASSFDPGPMNTEAFF.

V usage is TRBV7-9 and J usage is TRBJ2-1; D remains ambiguous. This CDR3 has 14 residues. Germline CDR1 reads SEHNR; CDR2 reads FQNEAQ (reference sequence). The germline V and J ends were trimmed by 1 base and 8 bases, with 12 bases remaining between them. CDR3 sequence (DNA): TGTGCCAGCAGCTTAGTGGCGGCACTGGATGAGCAGTTCTTC. The encoded protein is CASSLVAALDEQFF. The whole variable domain, filled in from reference TRBV7-9 and TRBJ2-1, reads DTGVSQNPRHKITKRGQNVTFRCDPISEHNRLYWYRQTLGQGPEFLTYFQNEAQLEKSRLLSDRFSAERPKGSFSTLEIQRTEQGDSAMYLCASSLVAALDEQFFGPGTRLTVL.

The chain employs TRBV7-3 and TRBJ2-1, with 9 bases lining up with TRBD2. V dropped 2 bases and J dropped 5; count of bases not matched to a gene: 13. This CDR3 has 18 residues. Per germline, CDR1 SGHTA and CDR2 FQGTGA. Here the CDR3 DNA reads TGTGCCAGCAGCTTATCGGGACTAGCCCTTGTACCCGACAATGAGCAGTTCTTC. It encodes CASSLSGLALVPDNEQFF.

The CDR3 DNA follows: TGCAGTGCTAGGGCAGCGGGACACGAGACCCAGTACTTC. The encoded protein is CSARAAGHETQYF. V usage is TRBV20-1 and J usage is TRBJ2-5, with D possibly being TRBD2 (7 bases). V gave up 3 bases and J gave up 5 bases, with 13 bases separating them. There are 13 residues in the CDR3. Germline V CDR1 and CDR2: DFQATT, SNEGSKA (reference sequence).

The V call is TRBV4-2, the J call TRBJ2-3, with TRBD2 matching 8 bases. V shed 4 bases, J shed 5 bases, and the junction held 8 bases outside the gene matches. The CDR3 totals 15 residues. Looked up from germline, CDR1 is LGHNA and CDR2 is YNFKEQ. CDR3 amino acids: CASSLTGGPQDTQYF. The CDR3 DNA sequence: TGTGCCAGCAGCCTAACGGGGGGGCCTCAAGATACGCAGTATTTT.

The genes are TRBV6-5 and TRBJ2-1; D may be TRBD1 or TRBD2 (5 bases each). Germline V CDR1 and CDR2: MNHEY, SVGAGI. The CDR3 loop spans 14 amino acids. V lost 11 bases to trimming and J lost 6 bases, with 20 bases between them. The CDR3 reads CASRDGPHSNEQFF. The CDR3 coding sequence is TGTGCCTCGAGGGACGGCCCCCACTCCAATGAGCAGTTCTTC.

The chain carries TRBV10-3 and TRBJ1-1, with a possible D match to TRBD1 (5 bases). Trimming shortened V by 6 bases and J by 12 bases, and 14 bases separated the two germline ends. Germline CDR1 is ENHRY and CDR2 is SYGVKD. CDR3 length equals 11 residues. The CDR3 DNA sequence: TGTGCCATCAGCCGGGGACCGGGAACTTTCTTT. Translated, it gives CAISRGPGTFF.

This clonotype was observed many times. The chain has TRBV10-3 and TRBJ2-5; 7 positions match TRBD1. The CDR3 length is 14 residues. V shed 6 bases, J shed 5 bases, and the junction held 9 bases outside the gene matches. From germline, CDR1 is ENHRY and CDR2 SYGVKD. CDR3 region: CAISLGDSGETQYF. The CDR3 region has the DNA TGTGCCATCAGCCTCGGGGACAGTGGTGAGACCCAGTACTTC.

At least ten counts were recorded for this clonotype. This chain links TRBV10-3 with TRBJ2-7; 9 bases fit TRBD2. V was pared by 10 bases and J by 0 bases, with 7 bases of the junction left unmatched. Germline V gene lookup returns CDR1 ENHRY and CDR2 SYGVKD. This CDR3 is 14 amino acids long. CDR3 loop: CATLAGGGSYEQYF. In DNA form, the CDR3 reads TGTGCCACCCTCGCGGGAGGGGGCTCCTACGAGCAGTACTTC.

The chain is built from TRBV21-1 and TRBJ1-2. TRBV21-1 is a pseudogene locus. The CDR3 spans 14 residues. The DNA for the CDR3 is TGTGCCAGCAGCAAAGCTGCAAGTAACTATGGCTACACCTTC. As protein: CASSKAASNYGYTF.

This clonotype was counted a few times. The chain uses TRBV6-5 and TRBJ1-2; D not certain. The CDR3 contains 16 residues. The germline V gene has CDR1 MNHEY and CDR2 SVGAGI. Trimming pared 4 bases from V and 3 bases from J, leaving 18 bases between. CDR3 nucleotides: TGTGCCAGCAGTTCCTTGTTACCCGGGCCATACTATGGCTACACCTTC. Translating gives CASSSLLPGPYYGYTF.

This chain links TRBV20-1 with TRBJ2-1; D gene ambiguous. The CDR3 length is 15 residues. Germline V gene lookup returns CDR1 DFQATT and CDR2 SNEGSKA (reference sequence). The germline V and J ends were trimmed by 6 bases and 3 bases, with 18 bases remaining between them. The CDR3 region has the DNA TGCAGTGCCGGGCACAACGGAAAACTCTACAATGAGCAGTTCTTC. Its protein is CSAGHNGKLYNEQFF.

There are a few counts of this clonotype. V and J are TRBV11-1 and TRBJ2-3; the D gene could be TRBD1 or TRBD2 (5 bases each). The V gene lost 0 bases and the J gene lost 5 bases, with 18 bases spanning the gap. Germline V lookup: CDR1 SGHAT, CDR2 FQDESV (reference sequence). The CDR3 runs to 17 residues. CDR3 in amino acids: CASSLAGPGGVLDTQYF. CDR3 bases: TGTGCCAGCAGCTTAGCTGGTCCTGGGGGTGTGTTAGATACGCAGTATTTT.

This clonotype was seen a few times. J is TRBJ2-5 and V is TRBV3-1, with TRBD2 identical over 10 bases. V was pared by 4 bases and J by 5 bases, with 10 bases of the junction left unmatched. The CDR3 covers 16 residues. Per the germline V gene, CDR1 is LGHDT and CDR2 is YNNKEL (reference sequence). Here the CDR3 reads CASSRTSGYRGETQYF. The CDR3 region has the DNA TGTGCCAGCAGCCGGACTAGCGGCTACCGGGGGGAGACCCAGTACTTC.

This clonotype came up a few times. V gene TRBV5-5 combines with J gene TRBJ1-1; D uncertain. CDR3 length: 13 residues. From germline, CDR1 is SGHKS and CDR2 YYEKEE (reference sequence). Deletions cut 4 bases from V and 3 bases from J, with 10 bases between. CDR3 in DNA: TGTGCCAGCAGCCAACAAAGGGACACTGAAGCTTTCTTT. Its protein is CASSQQRDTEAFF.

This chain connects TRBV12-3 or TRBV12-4 to TRBJ1-4; D is uncertain. The CDR3 runs to 12 residues. Deletions cut 6 bases from V and 7 bases from J, with 9 bases between. The CDR3 spells CASSPEGEKLFF. The CDR3 bases are TGTGCCAGCAGCCCAGAAGGTGAAAAACTGTTTTTT.

This chain links TRBV3-1 with TRBJ2-5, with TRBD2 identical over 9 bases. Germline assignment: CDR1 LGHDT and CDR2 YNNKEL (reference sequence). The V gene end was trimmed by 3 bases and the J gene end by 11 bases; junction bases not matched to a gene: 13. The CDR3 runs to 15 residues. In nucleotides, the CDR3 is TGTGCCAGCAGCCACGGGACTAGCCCCTTGGGTGAGCAGTACTTC. Translation: CASSHGTSPLGEQYF.

The CDR3 protein is CAGPGTGLTDTQYF. Here the CDR3 DNA reads TGTGCCGGTCCCGGGACAGGGCTGACAGATACGCAGTATTTT. This chain connects TRBV7-3 to TRBJ2-3; 9 nucleotides agree with TRBD1. The CDR3 totals 14 residues. With 11 bases clipped from V and 3 bases from J, the junction kept 9 bases outside the gene matches. Per the germline V gene, CDR1 is SGHTA and CDR2 is FQGTGA.

The chain employs TRBV20-1 and TRBJ2-3; 9 nucleotides match TRBD2. V lost 7 bases, J lost 0 bases, and 5 bases stayed unmatched. The CDR3 is made up of 14 amino acids. The germline CDR1 and CDR2 sequences are DFQATT and SNEGSKA (reference sequence). The DNA for the CDR3 is TGCAGTGGGCAGACTAGCGGTAGCACAGATACGCAGTATTTT. This translates into CSGQTSGSTDTQYF.